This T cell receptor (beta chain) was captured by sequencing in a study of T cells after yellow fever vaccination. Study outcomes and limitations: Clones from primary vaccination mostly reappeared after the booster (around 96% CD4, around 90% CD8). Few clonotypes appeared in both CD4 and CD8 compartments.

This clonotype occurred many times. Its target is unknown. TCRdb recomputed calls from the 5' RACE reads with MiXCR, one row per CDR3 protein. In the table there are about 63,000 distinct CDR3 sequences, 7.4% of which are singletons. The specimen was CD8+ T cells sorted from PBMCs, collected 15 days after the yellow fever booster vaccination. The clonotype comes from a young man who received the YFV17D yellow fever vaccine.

Written as DNA, the CDR3 is TGTGCCAGCAGCCTGACAGGGGCGGACGAGCAGTACTTC. Translation: CASSLTGADEQYF. V usage is TRBV6-1 and J usage is TRBJ2-7; 8 nucleotides line up with TRBD1. The length of the CDR3 is 13 residues. Germline assignment: CDR1 MNHNS and CDR2 SASEGT. V was pared by 6 bases and J by 5 bases, with 6 bases of the junction left unmatched.